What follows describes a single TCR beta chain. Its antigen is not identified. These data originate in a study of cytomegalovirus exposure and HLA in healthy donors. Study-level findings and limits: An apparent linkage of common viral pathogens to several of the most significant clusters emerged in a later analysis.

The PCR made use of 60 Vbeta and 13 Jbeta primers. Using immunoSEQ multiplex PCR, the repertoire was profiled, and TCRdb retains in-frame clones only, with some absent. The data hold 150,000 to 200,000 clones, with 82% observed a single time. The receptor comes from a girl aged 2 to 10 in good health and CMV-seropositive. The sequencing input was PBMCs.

The CDR3 loop is CASSEYSQTYGYTF. The CDR3 coding sequence is TGTGCCAGCAGTGAATACAGTCAGACTTATGGCTACACCTTC. The rearrangement joins TRBV25-1 to TRBJ1-2, with D unresolved. V was pared by 0 bases and J by 5 bases, with 10 bases between. The V gene's germline CDR1 is MGHDK and CDR2 SYGVNS. The CDR3 covers 14 residues.